One sample yielded the 8 T cell receptor beta chains listed below, sequenced in a study of blood T cell dynamics during melanoma immunotherapy. Profiling relied on immunoSEQ multiplex PCR, and the TCRdb table lists in-frame clones only, not all of them. This repertoire shows approximately 9,600 clones, approximately 85% found once; its top ten account for 0.8% to 1.2%. Indicated time point: week 3, after first cycle of checkpoint inhibitor. Sequenced material: blood, taken from a patient treated with checkpoint blockade. The receptors were sampled from a human donor with melanoma.

This clone was recorded a few times. The chain joins TRBV27 to TRBJ1-6; 9 bases are shared with TRBD1. The V gene's germline CDR1 is MNHEY and CDR2 SMNVEV (reference sequence). This CDR3 spans 15 amino acids. After removal of 5 bases from V and 10 bases from J, the junction contained 9 bases not matched to a gene. Here the CDR3 DNA reads TGTGCCAGCAGTGCCCACAGGGACAGGGACTCACCCCTCCACTTT. Translated, it gives CASSAHRDRDSPLHF.

This chain uses TRBV5-4 with TRBJ2-1; D remains unclear. V was clipped by 0 bases and J by 8 bases, with 15 bases between them. Germline values: CDR1 SGHNT, CDR2 YYREEE (reference sequence). The CDR3 totals 15 residues. CDR3 bases: TGTGCCAGCAGCTTGGCCGACTTAGCAAGCGATGAGCAGTTCTTC. Encoded protein: CASSLADLASDEQFF.

V usage is TRBV9 and J usage is TRBJ1-2; D gene uncertain. Trimming cost V 0 bases and J 7 bases, with 16 bases left between them. The germline V gene has CDR1 SGDLS and CDR2 YYNGEE. There are 15 residues in the CDR3. The CDR3 nucleotides read TGTGCCAGCAGCGTAGGTCCTCTCAGGATGGGTGGCTACACCTTC. Translation: CASSVGPLRMGGYTF.

V is TRBV11-1 and J is TRBJ1-1; TRBD1 aligns across 8 bases. The V gene end was trimmed by 5 bases and the J gene end by 4 bases; junction bases not matched to a gene: 12. The CDR3 covers 16 residues. From germline, CDR1 is SGHAT and CDR2 FQDESV (reference sequence). This CDR3 reads CASSASSGGGGTEAFF. CDR3 sequence (DNA): TGTGCCAGCAGCGCGTCCTCAGGGGGCGGGGGCACTGAAGCTTTCTTT.

The J gene is TRBJ2-3, the V gene TRBV27, with D unclear. V was cut by 2 bases and J by 0 bases, with 12 bases left in between. CDR3 length equals 16 residues. Germline assignment: CDR1 MNHEY and CDR2 SMNVEV (reference sequence). The DNA for the CDR3 is TGTGCCAGCAGTTTAGGTGGCAGCTCTAGCACAGATACGCAGTATTTT. Translation gives CASSLGGSSSTDTQYF.

This chain links TRBV6-5 with TRBJ2-7; maybe TRBD2 (5 bases). Germline V lookup: CDR1 MNHEY, CDR2 SVGAGI. The CDR3 runs to 11 residues. V lost 5 bases, J lost 7 bases, and 9 bases lay in between. CDR3 sequence (DNA): TGTGCCAGCAGTGCTCGAGGGGAGCAGTACTTC. Protein sequence: CASSARGEQYF.

The chain is built from TRBV7-2 and TRBJ1-1; D remains unclear. Per the germline V gene, CDR1 is SGHTA and CDR2 is FQGNSA. CDR3 length equals 13 residues. V was shortened by 1 base and J by 2 bases, with 5 bases between the two germline ends. The CDR3 DNA follows: TGTGCCAGCAGCTTAGGGATAAACACTGAAGCTTTCTTT. Amino acid sequence: CASSLGINTEAFF.

The V call is TRBV7-3, the J call TRBJ1-6; tentative D call: TRBD1 (5 bases). V was cut by 5 bases and J by 8 bases, with 10 bases left in between. The CDR3 has 13 residues. Germline V gene data show CDR1 as SGHTA and CDR2 as FQGTGA. CDR3 sequence (DNA): TGTGCCAGCAGCCCAATCAGGGATTCACCCCTCCACTTT. Residues: CASSPIRDSPLHF. Together with reference TRBV7-3 and TRBJ1-6, the CDR3 gives the full variable domain: GAGVSQTPSNKVTEKGKYVELRCDPISGHTALYWYRQSLGQGPEFLIYFQGTGAADDSGLPNDRFFAVRPEGSVSTLKIQRTERGDSAVYLCASSPIRDSPLHFGNGTRLTVT.